The next 8 T cell receptor beta chains were all read from a single sample in a study of T cells in Graves' hyperthyroidism and ophthalmopathy. Amplification of TCR beta CDR3 regions used RNA as the template. First-round RT-PCR with HTBI primers amplified the TCR CDR3 region. MiXCR, run by TCRdb on the multiplex PCR reads, gives a single entry per CDR3 protein. The sample includes a few hundred thousand distinct CDR3 sequences, roughly an eighth of them seen just once. Sequencing used blood. These receptor sequences come from a young woman with Graves' hyperthyroidism.

This clonotype was recorded once. This rearrangement joins TRBV9 to TRBJ2-1; TRBD2 matches 16 bases. The DNA matches TRBJ2-7 better at its end, which makes the J call doubtful. The CDR3 contains 19 residues. The V gene's germline CDR1 is SGDLS and CDR2 YYNGEE. CDR3 protein: CASSVSGTSGRALNNEQYF. For the CDR3, the DNA is TGTGCCAGCAGCGTATCCGGGACTAGCGGGAGGGCCCTTAATAATGAGCAGTACTTC.

This clonotype was seen only a few times. The V call is TRBV4-2, the J call TRBJ1-1; D is uncertain. Germline V gives CDR1 LGHNA, CDR2 YNFKEQ. V was clipped by 3 bases and J by 1 base, with 18 bases between them. The CDR3 runs 17 residues. Written as DNA, the CDR3 is TGTGCCAGCAGCCAGAGGGTCGAGGGAACTAGGAACACTGAAGCTTTCTTT. It yields the protein CASSQRVEGTRNTEAFF.

The chain couples TRBV11-3 to TRBJ2-1; 9 bases are shared with TRBD1. V lost 1 base to trimming and J lost 8 bases; unmatched junction nucleotides: 6. Germline loops: CDR1 SGHNT, CDR2 YENEEA. The CDR3 runs to 15 residues. The chain's CDR3 is CASSLGATGGDEQFF. In nucleotides, the CDR3 is TGTGCCAGCAGCTTAGGGGCGACAGGGGGGGATGAGCAGTTCTTC.

The V gene is TRBV12-5, the J gene TRBJ1-2; D unresolved. The CDR3 covers 13 residues. Germline V gene data show CDR1 as LGHNT and CDR2 as FRNRAP. The ends were cut back, 3 bases at V and 4 bases at J, with 9 bases in the middle. The chain's CDR3 is CASGFGVSYGYTF. The CDR3 DNA follows: TGTGCTAGTGGTTTTGGAGTTTCCTATGGCTACACCTTC.

In this sample, this clonotype turned up a few times. This chain links TRBV3-1 with TRBJ2-5; maybe TRBD1 (5 bases). Trimming shortened V by 5 bases and J by 5 bases, and 12 bases separated the two germline ends. This CDR3 is built from 13 residues. Per the germline V gene, CDR1 is LGHDT and CDR2 is YNNKEL (reference sequence). DNA of the CDR3: TGTGCCAGCAGCGACCAGGGCTGGGAGACCCAGTACTTC. This encodes CASSDQGWETQYF.

The gene calls are TRBV2 and TRBJ2-7; no firm D call. Trimming took 4 bases from V and 0 from J, leaving 7 bases between them. CDR3 size: 13 residues. Germline V CDR1 and CDR2: SNHLY, FYNNEI. As DNA, the CDR3 is TGTGCCAGCAGTGGTCGGAGCTCCTACGAGCAGTACTTC. Its protein is CASSGRSSYEQYF.

This clonotype was seen at least ten times. V gene TRBV11-2 combines with J gene TRBJ2-7; the D gene is possibly TRBD1 (5 bases). The CDR3 loop spans 15 amino acids. Trimming removed 0 bases from V and 2 bases from J, with 11 bases in between. The V gene's germline CDR1 is SGHAT and CDR2 FQNNGV. In DNA, the CDR3 is TGTGCCAGCAGCTTAGATAGTGCCAGGGCCTACGAGCAGTACTTC. This sequence encodes CASSLDSARAYEQYF.

The table lists this clonotype with many counts. CDR3 bases: TGTGCCAGCAGTTCGGGCCCGTTTACCTACGAGCAGTACTTC. Its protein is CASSSGPFTYEQYF. The genes are TRBV28 and TRBJ2-7; D gene ambiguous. CDR3 length: 14 residues. CDR1 and CDR2 (germline): MDHEN, SYDVKM. Trimming shortened V by 4 bases and J by 2 bases, and 12 bases separated the two germline ends.